These 5 T cell receptor beta chains originate from one sample sequenced in a study of blood T cell repertoires in COVID-19. Assay used: immunoSEQ multiplex PCR; TCRdb lists only in-frame clones, some missing. Counted here are hundreds of thousands of clones, about four fifths occurring once; the ten biggest clones make up approximately 4.5%. The sequenced material came from peripheral blood. These TCRs come from a woman aged 70-85 years with acute or convalescent COVID-19.

The CDR3 DNA is TGTGCCAGCAGTTCCCCCCCGGGACAGGGAAGGAACACTGAAGCTTTCTTT. This codes for CASSSPPGQGRNTEAFF. The chain employs TRBV28 and TRBJ1-1, with TRBD1 matching 9 bases. Germline lookup yields CDR1 MDHEN and CDR2 SYDVKM. V lost 4 bases, J lost 1 base, and 10 bases stayed unmatched. The CDR3 extends over 17 amino acids. The entire variable domain, with the rest obtained from reference TRBV28 and TRBJ1-1, is as follows: DVKVTQSSRYLVKRTGEKVFLECVQDMDHENMFWYRQDPGLGLRLIYFSYDVKMKEKGDIPEGYSVSREKKERFSLILESASTNQTSMYLCASSSPPGQGRNTEAFFGQGTRLTVV.

V and J are TRBV18 and TRBJ1-2; no clear D gene. There are 15 residues in the CDR3. The V gene lost 2 bases and the J gene lost 8 bases, with 18 bases spanning the gap. Germline CDR1 reads KGHSH; CDR2 reads LQKENI. The chain's CDR3 is CASSPIQPGVRGYTF. CDR3 in DNA: TGTGCCAGCTCACCAATCCAACCCGGGGTTCGGGGCTACACCTTC.

This chain uses TRBV19 with TRBJ2-5; TRBD2 matches 14 bases. Trimming removed 3 bases from V and 4 bases from J; junction bases left unmatched: 7. CDR1 and CDR2 from the germline V gene are LNHDA and SQIVND (reference sequence). The CDR3 contains 17 residues. The CDR3 loop reads CASSIRLAGGRRETQYF. The CDR3 bases are TGTGCCAGTAGTATCCGACTAGCGGGGGGGCGGAGAGAGACCCAGTACTTC.

The CDR3 sequence is CASSIHSGGVKFF. CDR3 sequence (DNA): TGTGCCAGTAGTATACATAGCGGGGGGGTCAAGTTCTTC. This chain connects TRBV19 to TRBJ2-1; TRBD2 matches 11 bases. V shed 2 bases, J shed 14 bases, and the junction held 5 bases outside the gene matches. The CDR3 spans 13 residues. CDR1 LNHDA and CDR2 SQIVND come from the germline V gene (reference sequence).

This sequence joins TRBV19 and TRBJ1-1, with a possible D match to TRBD1 (6 bases). CDR1 LNHDA and CDR2 SQIVND come from the germline V gene (reference sequence). The CDR3 is 12 residues long. Trimming took off 5 bases at V and 12 bases at J, with 16 bases between the two ends. The CDR3 reads CASSLIRGTSFF. CDR3 sequence (DNA): TGTGCCAGTAGTCTCATCAGGGGTACGTCTTTCTTT.